The following is a TCR beta chain sequence with its context. Its specificity is unknown. This entry comes from a study of type 1 regulatory T cells. Each CDR3 protein gets one entry after TCRdb re-called the reads with MiXCR. The data hold about 62,000 distinct CDR3 sequences, with 62% observed a single time. Germline CDR1 is MNHNS and CDR2 is SASEGT. The CDR3 length is 13 residues. After removal of 8 bases from V and 2 bases from J, the junction contained 5 bases not matched to a gene. Sequencing input: cultured non-Tr1 T cells, either the whole culture or a sorted T cell fraction (not recorded which). This receptor was taken from a human donor in good health. The genes are TRBV6-1 and TRBJ2-7; 8 positions match TRBD1. The CDR3 nucleotides read TGTGCCAGCGCGGACAGGGCTCCCTACGAGCAGTACTTC. It codes for CASADRAPYEQYF.